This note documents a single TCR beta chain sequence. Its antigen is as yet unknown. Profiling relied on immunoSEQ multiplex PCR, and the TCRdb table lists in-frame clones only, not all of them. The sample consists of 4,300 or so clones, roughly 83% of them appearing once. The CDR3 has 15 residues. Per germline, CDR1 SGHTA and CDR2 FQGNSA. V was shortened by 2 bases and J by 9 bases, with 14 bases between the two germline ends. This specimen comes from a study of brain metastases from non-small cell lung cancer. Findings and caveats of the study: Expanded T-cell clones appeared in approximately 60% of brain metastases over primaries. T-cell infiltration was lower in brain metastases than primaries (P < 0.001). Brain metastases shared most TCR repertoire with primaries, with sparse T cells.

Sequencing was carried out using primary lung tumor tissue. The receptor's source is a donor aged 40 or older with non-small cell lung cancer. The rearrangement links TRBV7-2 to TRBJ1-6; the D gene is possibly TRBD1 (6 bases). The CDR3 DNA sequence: TGTGCCAGCAGCTTATCGGGCAGGGGTAGTTCACCCCTCCACTTT. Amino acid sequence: CASSLSGRGSSPLHF.